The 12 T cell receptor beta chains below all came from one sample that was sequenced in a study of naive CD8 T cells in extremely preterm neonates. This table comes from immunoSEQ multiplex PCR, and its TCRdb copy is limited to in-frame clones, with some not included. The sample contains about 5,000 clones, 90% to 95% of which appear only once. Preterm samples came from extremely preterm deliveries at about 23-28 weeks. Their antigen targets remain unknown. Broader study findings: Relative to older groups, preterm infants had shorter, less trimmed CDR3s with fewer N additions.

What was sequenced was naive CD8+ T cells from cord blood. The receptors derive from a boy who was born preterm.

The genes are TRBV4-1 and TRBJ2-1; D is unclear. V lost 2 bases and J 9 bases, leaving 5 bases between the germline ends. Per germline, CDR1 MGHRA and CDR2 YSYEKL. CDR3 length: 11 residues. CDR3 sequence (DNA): TGCGCCAGCAGCCAACCCGGTGAGCAGTTCTTC. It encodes CASSQPGEQFF.

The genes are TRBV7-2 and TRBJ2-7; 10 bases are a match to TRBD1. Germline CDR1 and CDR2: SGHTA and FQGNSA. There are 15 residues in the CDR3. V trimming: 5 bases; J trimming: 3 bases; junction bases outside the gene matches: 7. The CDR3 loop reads CASSTPGQGIYEQYF. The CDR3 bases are TGTGCCAGCAGCACCCCGGGACAGGGGATCTACGAGCAGTACTTC.

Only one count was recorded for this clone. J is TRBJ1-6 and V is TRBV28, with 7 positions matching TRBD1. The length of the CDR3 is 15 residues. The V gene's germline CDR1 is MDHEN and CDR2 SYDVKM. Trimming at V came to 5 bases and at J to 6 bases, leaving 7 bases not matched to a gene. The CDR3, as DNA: TGTGCCAGCAGTGCCCAGGGGGAGAGTAATTCACCCCTCCACTTT. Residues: CASSAQGESNSPLHF.

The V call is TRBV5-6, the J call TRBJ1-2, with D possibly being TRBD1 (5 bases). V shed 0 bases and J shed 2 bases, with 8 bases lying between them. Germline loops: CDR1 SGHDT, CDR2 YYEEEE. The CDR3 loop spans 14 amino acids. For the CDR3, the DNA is TGTGCCAGCAGCTTGGGCAGGGAGAACTATGGCTACACCTTC. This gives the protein CASSLGRENYGYTF.

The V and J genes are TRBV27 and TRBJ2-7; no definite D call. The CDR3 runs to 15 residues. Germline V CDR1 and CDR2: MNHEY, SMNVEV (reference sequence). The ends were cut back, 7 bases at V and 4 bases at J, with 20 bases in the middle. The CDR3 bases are TGTGCCAGCAAACTGGCCTCGAGTTTCGGGTACGAGCAGTACTTC. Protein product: CASKLASSFGYEQYF.

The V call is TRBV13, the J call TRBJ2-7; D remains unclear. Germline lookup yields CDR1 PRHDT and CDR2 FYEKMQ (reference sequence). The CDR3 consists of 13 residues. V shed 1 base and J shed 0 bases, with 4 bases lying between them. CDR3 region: CASSLDSSYEQYF. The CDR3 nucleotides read TGTGCCAGCAGCTTAGACAGCTCCTACGAGCAGTACTTC.

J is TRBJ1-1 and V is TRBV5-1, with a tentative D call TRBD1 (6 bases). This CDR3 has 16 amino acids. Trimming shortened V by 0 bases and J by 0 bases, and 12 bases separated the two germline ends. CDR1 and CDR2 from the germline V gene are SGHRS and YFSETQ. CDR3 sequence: CASSLVGGRMNTEAFF. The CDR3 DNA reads TGCGCCAGCAGCTTGGTGGGGGGGCGAATGAACACTGAAGCTTTCTTT. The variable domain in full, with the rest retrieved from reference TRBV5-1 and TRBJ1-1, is KAGVTQTPRYLIKTRGQQVTLSCSPISGHRSVSWYQQTPGQGLQFLFEYFSETQRNKGNFPGRFSGRQFSNSRSEMNVSTLELGDSALYLCASSLVGGRMNTEAFFGQGTRLTVV.

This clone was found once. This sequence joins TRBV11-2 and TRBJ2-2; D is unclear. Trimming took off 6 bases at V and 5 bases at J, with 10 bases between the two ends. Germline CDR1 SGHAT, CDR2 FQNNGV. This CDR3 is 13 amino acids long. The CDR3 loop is CASRLKTTGELFF. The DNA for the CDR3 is TGTGCCAGCAGGTTAAAGACTACCGGGGAGCTGTTTTTT.

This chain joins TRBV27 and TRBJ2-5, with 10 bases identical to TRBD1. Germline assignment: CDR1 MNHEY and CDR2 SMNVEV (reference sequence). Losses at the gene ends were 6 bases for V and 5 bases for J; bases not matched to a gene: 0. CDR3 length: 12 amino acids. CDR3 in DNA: TGTGCCAGCAGGGGACAGGGGGAGACCCAGTACTTC. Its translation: CASRGQGETQYF.

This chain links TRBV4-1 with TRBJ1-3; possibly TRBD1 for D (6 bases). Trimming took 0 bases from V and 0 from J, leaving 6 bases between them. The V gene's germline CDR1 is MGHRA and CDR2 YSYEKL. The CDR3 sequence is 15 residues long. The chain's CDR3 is CASSQDRGSGNTIYF. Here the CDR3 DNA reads TGCGCCAGCAGCCAAGACAGGGGCTCTGGAAACACCATATATTTT.

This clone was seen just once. The DNA of the CDR3 is TGCGCCAGCAGCCAAGGGGGCTACGAGCAGTACTTC. Amino acid sequence: CASSQGGYEQYF. The V and J genes are TRBV4-1 and TRBJ2-7; D ambiguous. The germline V gene encodes CDR1 MGHRA and CDR2 YSYEKL. The CDR3 has 12 amino acids. V was pared by 1 base and J by 3 bases, with 4 bases between.

CDR3 amino acids: CASTNRETDTQYF. CDR3 coding DNA: TGTGCCAGCACGAACAGGGAGACAGATACGCAGTATTTT. The V gene is TRBV2, the J gene TRBJ2-3; D might be TRBD1 (6 bases). Trimming stripped 7 bases from V and 3 bases from J, with 11 bases between. Germline CDR1 reads SNHLY; CDR2 reads FYNNEI. This CDR3 region has 13 residues.